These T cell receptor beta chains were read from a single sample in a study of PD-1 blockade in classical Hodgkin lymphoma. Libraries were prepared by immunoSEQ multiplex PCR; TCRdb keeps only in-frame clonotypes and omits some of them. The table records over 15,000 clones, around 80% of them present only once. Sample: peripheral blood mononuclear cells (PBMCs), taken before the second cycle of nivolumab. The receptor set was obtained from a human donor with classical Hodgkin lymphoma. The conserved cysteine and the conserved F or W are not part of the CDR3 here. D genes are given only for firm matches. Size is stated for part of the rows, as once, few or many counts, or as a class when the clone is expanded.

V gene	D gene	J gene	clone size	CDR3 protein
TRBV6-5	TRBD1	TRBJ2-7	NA	AISTPGQGATEQY
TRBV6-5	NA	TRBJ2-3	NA	ASTGAGTDTQY
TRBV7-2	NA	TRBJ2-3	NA	ASSPKGRGPGDTQY
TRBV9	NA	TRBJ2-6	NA	ASSVVGTGANVLT
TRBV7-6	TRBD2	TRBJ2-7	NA	ASSSNSGGLLYEQY
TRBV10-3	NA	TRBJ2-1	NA	ASGRIEQF
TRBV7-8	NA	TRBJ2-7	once	ASSLDLGLGEQY
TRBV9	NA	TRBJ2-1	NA	ASSVGTGSVNEQF
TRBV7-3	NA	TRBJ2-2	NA	ASSLIRSGTGELF
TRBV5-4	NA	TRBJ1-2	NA	ASSLESQTYGYT
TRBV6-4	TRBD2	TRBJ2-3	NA	ASSTGTSGTDTQY
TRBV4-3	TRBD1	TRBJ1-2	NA	ASSQDLRDSIYGYT
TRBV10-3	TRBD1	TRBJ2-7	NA	AISHGGQGRSYEQY
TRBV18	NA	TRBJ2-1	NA	ASSPPLIVSTNEQF
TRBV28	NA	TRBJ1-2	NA	ASSLGQNYGYT
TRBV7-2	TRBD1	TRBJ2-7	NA	ASSPGTGDYEQY
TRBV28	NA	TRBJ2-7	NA	ASIRSLPYEQY
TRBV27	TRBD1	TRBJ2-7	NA	ASSRPPGQGRKY
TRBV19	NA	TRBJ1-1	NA	ASSIGFEPEAF
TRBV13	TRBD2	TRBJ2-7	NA	ASSLRIAGGSHNSYEQY
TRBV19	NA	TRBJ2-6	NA	ASTEFGVPGANVLT
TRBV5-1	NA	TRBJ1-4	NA	ASSPGGGANEKLF